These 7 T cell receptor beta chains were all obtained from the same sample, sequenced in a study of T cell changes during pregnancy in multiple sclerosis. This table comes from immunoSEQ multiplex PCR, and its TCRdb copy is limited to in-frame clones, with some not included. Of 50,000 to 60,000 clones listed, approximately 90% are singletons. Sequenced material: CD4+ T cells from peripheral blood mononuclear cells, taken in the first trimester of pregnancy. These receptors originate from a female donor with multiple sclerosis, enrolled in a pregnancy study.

In DNA form, the CDR3 reads TGTGCCAGCAGTGAACAGGGGGTCACAAGCTCTGGAAACACCATATATTTT. This gives the protein CASSEQGVTSSGNTIYF. This sequence joins TRBV6-1 and TRBJ1-3, with 7 positions matching TRBD1. Germline V gene sequence: CDR1 MNHNS, CDR2 SASEGT. The CDR3 spans 17 residues. V gave up 2 bases and J gave up 0 bases; unmatched junction bases: 7.

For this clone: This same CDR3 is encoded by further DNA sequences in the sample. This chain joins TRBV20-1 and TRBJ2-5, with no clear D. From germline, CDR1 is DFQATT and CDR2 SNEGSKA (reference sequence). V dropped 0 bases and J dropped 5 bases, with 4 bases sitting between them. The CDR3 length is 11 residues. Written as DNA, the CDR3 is TGCAGTGCTAGAGATCGGGAGACCCAGTACTTC. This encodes CSARDRETQYF.

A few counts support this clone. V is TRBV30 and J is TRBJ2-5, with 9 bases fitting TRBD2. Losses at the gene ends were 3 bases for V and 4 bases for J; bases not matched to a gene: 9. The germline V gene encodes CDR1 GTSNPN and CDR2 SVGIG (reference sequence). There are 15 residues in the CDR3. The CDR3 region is CAWSAGSGRGETQYF. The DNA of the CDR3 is TGTGCCTGGAGCGCGGGTAGCGGGAGAGGAGAGACCCAGTACTTC.

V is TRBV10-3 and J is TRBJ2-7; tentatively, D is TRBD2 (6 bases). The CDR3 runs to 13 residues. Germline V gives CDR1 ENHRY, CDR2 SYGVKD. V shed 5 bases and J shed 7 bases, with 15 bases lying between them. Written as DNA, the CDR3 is TGTGCCATCAGTAATATAGCGGCAAGAGAGCAGTACTTC. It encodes CAISNIAAREQYF.

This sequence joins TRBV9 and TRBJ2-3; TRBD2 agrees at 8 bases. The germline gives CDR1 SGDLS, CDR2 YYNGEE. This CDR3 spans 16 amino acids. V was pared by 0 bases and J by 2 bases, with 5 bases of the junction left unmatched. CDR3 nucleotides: TGTGCCAGCAGCGTAGCTCCAGCGGGGGCCACAGATACGCAGTATTTT. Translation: CASSVAPAGATDTQYF.

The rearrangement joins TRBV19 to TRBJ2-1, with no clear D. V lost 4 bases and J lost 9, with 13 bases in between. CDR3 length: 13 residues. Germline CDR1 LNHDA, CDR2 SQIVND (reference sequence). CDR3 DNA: TGTGCCAGTAGTACCCCCCCTACGAGTGAGCAGTTCTTC. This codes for CASSTPPTSEQFF.

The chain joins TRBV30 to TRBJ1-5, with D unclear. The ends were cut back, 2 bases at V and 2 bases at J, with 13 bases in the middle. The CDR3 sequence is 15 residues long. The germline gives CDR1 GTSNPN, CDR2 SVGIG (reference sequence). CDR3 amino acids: CAWSLEGRGNQPQHF. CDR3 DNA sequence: TGTGCCTGGAGTCTAGAGGGAAGGGGCAATCAGCCCCAGCATTTT.